This entry describes one T cell receptor beta chain. Antigen unknown. From germline, CDR1 is MDHEN and CDR2 SYDVKM. Trimming shortened V by 5 bases and J by 4 bases, and 17 bases separated the two germline ends. This CDR3 comprises 15 residues. The table came from immunoSEQ multiplex PCR; TCRdb's copy has only in-frame clones and leaves some out. The repertoire holds 1.4 million or so clones, with about 98.5% as singletons. CD45RA+ naive and CD45RA-negative memory subsets were separated from CD4+ cells. The sample belongs to a study of shared clonotypes between healthy human individuals. Study outcomes and limitations: A generally larger estimated richness was seen in naive subsets than in memory subsets. Naive CD4 clonotype sharing across a few donors was 5% to 6%.

V gene TRBV28 combines with J gene TRBJ1-2, with D maybe TRBD1 (5 bases). The clonotype comes from a young man in good health. Sequencing input: naive CD4+ T cells sorted from blood. Subset noted: CD45RA+ positively selected. CDR3 nucleotide sequence: TGTGCCAGCAGTAGGACTGTCGGGGCCCTCTATGGCTACACCTTC. Encoded protein: CASSRTVGALYGYTF.